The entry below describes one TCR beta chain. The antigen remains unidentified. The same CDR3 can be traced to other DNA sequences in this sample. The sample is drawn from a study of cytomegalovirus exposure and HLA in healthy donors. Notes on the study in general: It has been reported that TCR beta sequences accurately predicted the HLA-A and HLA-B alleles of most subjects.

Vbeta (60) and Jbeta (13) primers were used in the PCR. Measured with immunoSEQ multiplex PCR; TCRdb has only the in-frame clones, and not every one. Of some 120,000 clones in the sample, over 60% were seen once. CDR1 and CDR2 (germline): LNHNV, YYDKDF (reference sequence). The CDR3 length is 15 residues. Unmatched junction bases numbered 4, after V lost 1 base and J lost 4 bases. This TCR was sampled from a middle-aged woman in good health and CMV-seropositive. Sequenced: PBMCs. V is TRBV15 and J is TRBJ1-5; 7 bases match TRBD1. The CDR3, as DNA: TGTGCCACCAGCAGAGCGGGACAGAGTAATCAGCCCCAGCATTTT. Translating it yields CATSRAGQSNQPQHF.